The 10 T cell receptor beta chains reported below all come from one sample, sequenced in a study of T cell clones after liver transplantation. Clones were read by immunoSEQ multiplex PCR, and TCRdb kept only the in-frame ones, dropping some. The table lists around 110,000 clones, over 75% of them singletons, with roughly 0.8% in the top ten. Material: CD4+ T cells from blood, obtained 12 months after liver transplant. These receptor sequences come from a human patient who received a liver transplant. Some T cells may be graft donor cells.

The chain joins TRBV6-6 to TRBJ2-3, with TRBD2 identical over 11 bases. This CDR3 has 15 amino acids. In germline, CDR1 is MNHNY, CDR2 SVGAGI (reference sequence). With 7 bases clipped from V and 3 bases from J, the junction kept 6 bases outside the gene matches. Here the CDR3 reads CASINSGRGTDTQYF. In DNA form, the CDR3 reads TGTGCCAGCATTAATAGCGGGAGGGGGACAGATACGCAGTATTTT.

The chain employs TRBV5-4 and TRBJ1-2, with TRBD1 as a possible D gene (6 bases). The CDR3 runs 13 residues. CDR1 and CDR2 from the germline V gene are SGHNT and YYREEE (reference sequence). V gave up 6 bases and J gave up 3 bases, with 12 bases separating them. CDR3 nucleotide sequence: TGTGCCAGCACCAGACAGGTAGACTATGGCTACACCTTC. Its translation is CASTRQVDYGYTF.

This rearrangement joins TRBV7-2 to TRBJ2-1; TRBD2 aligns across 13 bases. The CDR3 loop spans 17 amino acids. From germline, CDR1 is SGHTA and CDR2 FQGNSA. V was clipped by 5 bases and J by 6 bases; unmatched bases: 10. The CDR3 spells CASSPGLAGVPLNEQFF. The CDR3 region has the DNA TGTGCCAGCAGCCCCGGACTAGCGGGAGTACCCCTCAATGAGCAGTTCTTC.

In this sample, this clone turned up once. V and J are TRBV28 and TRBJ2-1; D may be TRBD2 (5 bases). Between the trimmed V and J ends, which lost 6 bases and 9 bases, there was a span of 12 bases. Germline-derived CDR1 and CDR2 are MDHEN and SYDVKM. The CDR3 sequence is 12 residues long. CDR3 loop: CASSGNSGEQFF. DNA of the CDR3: TGTGCCAGCAGCGGGAACAGTGGTGAGCAGTTCTTC.

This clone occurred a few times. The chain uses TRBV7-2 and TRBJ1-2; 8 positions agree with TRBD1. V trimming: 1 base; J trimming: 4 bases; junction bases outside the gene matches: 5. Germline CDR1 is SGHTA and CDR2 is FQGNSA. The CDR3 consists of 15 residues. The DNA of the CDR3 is TGTGCCAGCAGCTTAGACCTGACAGGGGTCTATGGCTACACCTTC. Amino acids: CASSLDLTGVYGYTF.

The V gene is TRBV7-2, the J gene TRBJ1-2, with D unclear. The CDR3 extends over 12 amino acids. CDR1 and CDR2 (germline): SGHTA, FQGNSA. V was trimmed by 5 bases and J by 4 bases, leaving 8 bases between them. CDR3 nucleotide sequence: TGTGCCAGCAGCCGGGAGGGCTATGGCTACACCTTC. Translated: CASSREGYGYTF.

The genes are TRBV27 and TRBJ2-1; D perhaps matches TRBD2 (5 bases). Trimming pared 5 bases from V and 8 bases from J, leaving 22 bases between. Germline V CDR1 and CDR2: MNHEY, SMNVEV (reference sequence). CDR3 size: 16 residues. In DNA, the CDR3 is TGTGCCAGCAGTCCCCGACCGGGAATCTCTCTCGATGAGCAGTTCTTC. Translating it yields CASSPRPGISLDEQFF.

CDR3 nucleotide sequence: TGTGCCAGCAGCCCGAACAACTTTGGATCGGAAGAGACCCAGTACTTC. It translates to CASSPNNFGSEETQYF. The chain has TRBV5-6 and TRBJ2-5; no firm D call. Germline V gene lookup returns CDR1 SGHDT and CDR2 YYEEEE. The length of the CDR3 is 16 residues. V was trimmed by 4 bases and J by 3 bases, leaving 19 bases between them.

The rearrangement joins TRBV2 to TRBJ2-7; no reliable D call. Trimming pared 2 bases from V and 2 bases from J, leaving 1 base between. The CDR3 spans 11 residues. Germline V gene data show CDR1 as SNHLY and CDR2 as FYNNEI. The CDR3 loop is CASSEPYEQYF. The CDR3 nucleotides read TGTGCCAGCAGTGAACCCTACGAGCAGTACTTC. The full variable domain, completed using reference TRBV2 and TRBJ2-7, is EPEVTQTPSHQVTQMGQEVILRCVPISNHLYFYWYRQILGQKVEFLVSFYNNEISEKSEIFDDQFSVERPDGSNFTLKIRSTKLEDSAMYFCASSEPYEQYFGPGTRLTVT.

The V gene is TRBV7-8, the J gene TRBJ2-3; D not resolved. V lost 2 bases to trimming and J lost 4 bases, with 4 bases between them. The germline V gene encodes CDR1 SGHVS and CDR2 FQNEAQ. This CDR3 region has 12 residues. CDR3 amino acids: CASSLSSDTQYF. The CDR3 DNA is TGTGCCAGCAGCTTATCATCAGATACGCAGTATTTT.